The source of this T cell receptor (beta chain) is a study of blood T cells in healthy people across ages. Study in general: The capture of about one barcoded beta molecule per two T cells was achieved by template switching.

This clonotype was recorded at least ten times. Its antigen remains unidentified. With a J-beta primer mix and a sample-barcoded 5' primer, a second PCR ran about 7 to 11 cycles. TCRdb processed the 5' RACE reads anew with MiXCR; each CDR3 protein has one entry. The sample contains around 1,500,000 distinct CDR3 sequences, 28% of which appear only once. Germline V gene data show CDR1 as SGHDT and CDR2 as YYEEEE. The CDR3 runs to 15 residues. The V segment lost 4 bases and the J segment 6 bases; nucleotides outside the gene matches: 8. Total RNA amounts of at least 5 micrograms were extracted per sample. Study-wide results and caveats: Observed TCR beta diversity per million T cells went down as age went up. This fall followed a roughly linear course with age. Strong correlation existed between TCR beta diversity and naive T cell percentage.

The chain has TRBV5-6 and TRBJ2-7, with 12 bases lining up with TRBD1. This TCR was recovered from a woman in her thirties in good health. The sequenced sample consisted of blood. The DNA for the CDR3 is TGTGCCAGCAGCGCCTCCGGGACAGGGGGCCGCGAGCAGTACTTC. It translates to CASSASGTGGREQYF.